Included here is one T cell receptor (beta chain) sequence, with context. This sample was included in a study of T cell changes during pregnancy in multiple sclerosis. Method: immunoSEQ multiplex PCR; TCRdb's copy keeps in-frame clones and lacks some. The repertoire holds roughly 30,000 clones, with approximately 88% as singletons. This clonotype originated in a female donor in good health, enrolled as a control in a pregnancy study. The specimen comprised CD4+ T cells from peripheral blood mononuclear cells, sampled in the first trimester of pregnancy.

The CDR3 DNA reads as TGTGCCTGCCTAGGAAGCTCCTACAATGAGCAGTTCTTC. Translated, it gives CACLGSSYNEQFF. V and J are TRBV30 and TRBJ2-1; D unclear. Trimming pared 6 bases from V and 0 bases from J, leaving 9 bases between. The germline gives CDR1 GTSNPN, CDR2 SVGIG (reference sequence). The CDR3 consists of 13 residues.